This is a list of T cell receptor beta chains from one sample in a study of T-cell memory formation after mild COVID-19. TCRdb itself ran the 5' RACE reads through MiXCR, one entry per CDR3 protein. The table lists 100,000 to 150,000 distinct CDR3 sequences, more than 15% of them singletons. The sample consisted of PBMCs or a T cell subset sorted from them (not recorded which). The source of these receptors is a man aged 18 to 29 who had mild COVID-19 (a few samples of this study predate the infection). Cell type and time point are not known. CDR3s include the opening cysteine and the closing phenylalanine or tryptophan. Each record gives: clone size, J gene, D gene, V gene, CDR3 DNA, CDR3 protein. The D gene is left open where the match is weak. Clone size, where shown, is once, few, many, or a class for clones that have expanded.

clone size: few
J gene: TRBJ2-5
D gene: TRBD2
V gene: TRBV4-3
CDR3 DNA: TGCGCCAGCAGCCAACGCGGGGGGCTCCAAGAGACCCAGTACTTC
CDR3 protein: CASSQRGGLQETQYF

clone size: NA
J gene: TRBJ1-2
D gene: NA
V gene: TRBV3-1
CDR3 DNA: TGTGCCAGCAGCCAAGATGTCGGGGCGGACTACACCTTC
CDR3 protein: CASSQDVGADYTF

clone size: NA
J gene: TRBJ1-5
D gene: NA
V gene: TRBV7-2
CDR3 DNA: TGTGCCAGCACCCCGAGTGCAGCCTATCAGCCCCAGCATTTT
CDR3 protein: CASTPSAAYQPQHF

clone size: few
J gene: TRBJ2-1
D gene: TRBD2
V gene: TRBV25-1
CDR3 DNA: TGTGCCAGCAGTGAACTCAGGGCGGGGGATGAGCAGTTCTTC
CDR3 protein: CASSELRAGDEQFF

clone size: NA
J gene: TRBJ2-1
D gene: NA
V gene: TRBV9
CDR3 DNA: TGTGCCAGCAGCCCCCGGGCCTACGACAATGAGCAGTTCTTC
CDR3 protein: CASSPRAYDNEQFF

clone size: few
J gene: TRBJ2-1
D gene: NA
V gene: TRBV11-2
CDR3 DNA: TGTGCCAGCAGCCCTAACTACGCCGGTGAGCAGTTCTTC
CDR3 protein: CASSPNYAGEQFF

clone size: many
J gene: TRBJ2-1
D gene: TRBD2
V gene: TRBV5-6
CDR3 DNA: TGTGCCAGCAGCTCGACCAGCGGGACTACTTACAATGAGCAGTTCTTC
CDR3 protein: CASSSTSGTTYNEQFF

clone size: NA
J gene: TRBJ1-2
D gene: TRBD1
V gene: TRBV29-1
CDR3 DNA: TGCAGCATTACAAGGACAGGGTTGAACTATGGCTACACCTTC
CDR3 protein: CSITRTGLNYGYTF

clone size: many
J gene: TRBJ2-3
D gene: NA
V gene: TRBV7-2
CDR3 DNA: TGTGCCAGCAGCTGGTCAGATAGCACAGATACGCAGTATTTT
CDR3 protein: CASSWSDSTDTQYF

clone size: few
J gene: TRBJ2-3
D gene: NA
V gene: TRBV7-9
CDR3 DNA: TGTGCCAGCAGCTCCGGGACTAGCACAGATACGCAGTATTTT
CDR3 protein: CASSSGTSTDTQYF

clone size: NA
J gene: TRBJ2-3
D gene: NA
V gene: TRBV12-3/TRBV12-4
CDR3 DNA: TGTGCCAGCAGTTTCGGTGGGACCACAGATACGCAGTATTTT
CDR3 protein: CASSFGGTTDTQYF

clone size: few
J gene: TRBJ1-1
D gene: NA
V gene: TRBV5-1
CDR3 DNA: TGCGCCAGCAGCTTCGCTTGGGCACAGGAAGCTTTCTTT
CDR3 protein: CASSFAWAQEAFF

clone size: NA
J gene: TRBJ1-5
D gene: NA
V gene: TRBV5-5
CDR3 DNA: TGTGCCAGCAGCTTGGGATGGGACCAGCCCCAGCATTTT
CDR3 protein: CASSLGWDQPQHF

clone size: many
J gene: TRBJ2-5
D gene: TRBD1
V gene: TRBV11-2
CDR3 DNA: TGTGCCAGCAGCCACTTAAGGGGGCTGAAGACCCAGTACTTC
CDR3 protein: CASSHLRGLKTQYF

clone size: NA
J gene: TRBJ2-4
D gene: NA
V gene: TRBV6-5
CDR3 DNA: TGTGCCAGCAGCAACCCCCGGTCAGGGGAGTGGAACATTCAGTACTTC
CDR3 protein: CASSNPRSGEWNIQYF

clone size: few
J gene: TRBJ1-1
D gene: TRBD1
V gene: TRBV25-1
CDR3 DNA: TGTGCCAGCAGTGCCCTGGGACAGGGAGGCACTGAAGCTTTCTTT
CDR3 protein: CASSALGQGGTEAFF

clone size: NA
J gene: TRBJ1-2
D gene: NA
V gene: TRBV7-2
CDR3 DNA: TGTGCCAGCAGCTTAGCAACTGGACTAGGCGGCTACACCTTC
CDR3 protein: CASSLATGLGGYTF

clone size: few
J gene: TRBJ1-1
D gene: TRBD1
V gene: TRBV12-3/TRBV12-4
CDR3 DNA: TGTGCCAGCAGCTCCGGACAGGGTACTGAAGCTTTCTTT
CDR3 protein: CASSSGQGTEAFF

clone size: many
J gene: TRBJ2-2
D gene: TRBD1
V gene: TRBV5-1
CDR3 DNA: TGCGCCAGCAGCTTGGCCGGGACAGACACCGGGGAGCTGTTTTTT
CDR3 protein: CASSLAGTDTGELFF

clone size: NA
J gene: TRBJ2-3
D gene: TRBD2
V gene: TRBV6-1
CDR3 DNA: TGTGCCGGACGGGACTACCTCACAGATACGCAGTATTTT
CDR3 protein: CAGRDYLTDTQYF

clone size: few
J gene: TRBJ1-1
D gene: NA
V gene: TRBV27
CDR3 DNA: TGTGCCAGCAGTTTATCTGGTTTACCGGGGGTCTTATACACTGAAGCTTTCTTT
CDR3 protein: CASSLSGLPGVLYTEAFF

clone size: few
J gene: TRBJ2-1
D gene: NA
V gene: TRBV15
CDR3 DNA: TGTGCCACCAGCAGAGATTGGGCTAGTTATAATGAGCAGTTCTTC
CDR3 protein: CATSRDWASYNEQFF

clone size: few
J gene: TRBJ2-1
D gene: NA
V gene: TRBV6-1
CDR3 DNA: TGTGCCAGCGGGTGGGGAGAGCAGTTCTTC
CDR3 protein: CASGWGEQFF

clone size: few
J gene: TRBJ2-3
D gene: NA
V gene: TRBV4-2
CDR3 DNA: TGTGCCAGCAGCCAAGATCGGGGAGATACGCAGTATTTT
CDR3 protein: CASSQDRGDTQYF

clone size: once
J gene: TRBJ2-1
D gene: TRBD1
V gene: TRBV4-1
CDR3 DNA: TGCGCCAGCAGCCAAGCGGGACAGGGCCTCAATGAGCAGTTCTTC
CDR3 protein: CASSQAGQGLNEQFF

clone size: NA
J gene: TRBJ1-2
D gene: NA
V gene: TRBV9
CDR3 DNA: TGTGCCAGCAGCCCCGGGGGGACTCCCTCCACCTTC
CDR3 protein: CASSPGGTPSTF

clone size: many
J gene: TRBJ2-7
D gene: TRBD1
V gene: TRBV5-1
CDR3 DNA: TGCGCCAACCGCCCCCCGAGACAGGGGGCCGACGAGCAGTACTTC
CDR3 protein: CANRPPRQGADEQYF

clone size: NA
J gene: TRBJ2-5
D gene: TRBD1
V gene: TRBV7-7
CDR3 DNA: TGTGCTAGCAGCTTAGAAGGGACAGGGGGTGTTGAGACCCAGTACTTC
CDR3 protein: CASSLEGTGGVETQYF

clone size: NA
J gene: TRBJ2-5
D gene: NA
V gene: TRBV6-2/TRBV6-3
CDR3 DNA: TGTGCCAGTAGGGGCCGGGTCGAGACCCAGTACTTC
CDR3 protein: CASRGRVETQYF

clone size: NA
J gene: TRBJ2-2
D gene: NA
V gene: TRBV3-1
CDR3 DNA: TGTGCCAGCAGCCTAAGAGGCACCGGGGAGCTGTTTTTT
CDR3 protein: CASSLRGTGELFF

clone size: NA
J gene: TRBJ2-1
D gene: TRBD2
V gene: TRBV20-1
CDR3 DNA: TGCAGTGCTAGAGCCCCGGGACTAGCGGGGGGGAATGAGCAGTTCTTC
CDR3 protein: CSARAPGLAGGNEQFF

clone size: NA
J gene: TRBJ2-5
D gene: NA
V gene: TRBV7-9
CDR3 DNA: TGTGCCAGCAGCTTAGGTGACCACACCGGAGAGACCCAGTACTTC
CDR3 protein: CASSLGDHTGETQYF

clone size: few
J gene: TRBJ2-1
D gene: NA
V gene: TRBV12-3/TRBV12-4
CDR3 DNA: TGTGCCAGCAGTTTTTCGGACTCCCTCCCGGAGCAGTTCTTC
CDR3 protein: CASSFSDSLPEQFF

clone size: few
J gene: TRBJ2-1
D gene: TRBD2
V gene: TRBV7-3
CDR3 DNA: TGTGCCAGCAGCCCCCGGACTAGCGGGGGGTATGAGCAGTTCTTC
CDR3 protein: CASSPRTSGGYEQFF

clone size: few
J gene: TRBJ2-3
D gene: TRBD2
V gene: TRBV5-1
CDR3 DNA: TGCGCCAGCAGCTTGGCCGAGGCGGGGGGGCGCGATACGCAGTATTTT
CDR3 protein: CASSLAEAGGRDTQYF

clone size: NA
J gene: TRBJ2-5
D gene: NA
V gene: TRBV20-1
CDR3 DNA: TGCAGTGCCCGGGACTCCCCGAAGACCCAGTACTTC
CDR3 protein: CSARDSPKTQYF

clone size: NA
J gene: TRBJ2-7
D gene: TRBD1
V gene: TRBV10-3
CDR3 DNA: TGTGCCATCAGTTTCTCCGGGACAGGGGGCTCCTACGAGCAGTACTTC
CDR3 protein: CAISFSGTGGSYEQYF

clone size: few
J gene: TRBJ1-5
D gene: TRBD1
V gene: TRBV10-3
CDR3 DNA: TGTGCCATCAGCTCCGACAGGGGTGGGCAGCCCCAGCATTTT
CDR3 protein: CAISSDRGGQPQHF

clone size: NA
J gene: TRBJ2-1
D gene: TRBD1
V gene: TRBV12-3/TRBV12-4
CDR3 DNA: TGTGCCAGCCGGACAGGGAACTGGGGGAATGAGCAGTTCTTC
CDR3 protein: CASRTGNWGNEQFF

clone size: few
J gene: TRBJ2-7
D gene: TRBD1
V gene: TRBV9
CDR3 DNA: TGTGCCAGCAGCGCTCAAGCCGGACAGGGGGCAAACTACGAGCAGTACTTC
CDR3 protein: CASSAQAGQGANYEQYF